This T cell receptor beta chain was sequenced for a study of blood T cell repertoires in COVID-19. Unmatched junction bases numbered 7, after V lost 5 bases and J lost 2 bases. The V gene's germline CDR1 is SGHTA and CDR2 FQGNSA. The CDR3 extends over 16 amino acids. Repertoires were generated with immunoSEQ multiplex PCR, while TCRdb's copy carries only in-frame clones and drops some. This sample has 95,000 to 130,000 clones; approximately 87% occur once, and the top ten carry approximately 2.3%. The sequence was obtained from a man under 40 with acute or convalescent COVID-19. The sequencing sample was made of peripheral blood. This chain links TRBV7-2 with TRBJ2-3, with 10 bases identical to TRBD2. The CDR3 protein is CASSALAGVPTDTQYF. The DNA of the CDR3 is TGTGCCAGCAGCGCCCTAGCGGGGGTGCCCACAGATACGCAGTATTTT.